This TCR beta chain emerged from a study of blood T cell repertoires in COVID-19 (dated by TCRdb to 2020 to 2022). General notes on the study: Collaborator samples came from the United States, Italy and Spain and covered acute and convalescent phases of COVID-19. The material from the prospective study consisted of cDNA or gDNA derived from T cells, B-cell-depleted T cells, or PBMCs. The dataset comprised deeply sampled blood TCRbeta repertoires from subjects exposed to, actively infected with, or recovered from COVID-19. The repertoires were released in a freely available public database intended as a resource for research on the immune response to SARS-CoV-2. Samples were obtained from the ongoing ImmuneRACE study (first 160 participants) and from over 1,000 subjects provided by 6 global collaborators. The sample metadata nearly always contained a de-identified subject ID, COVID-19 status, age in years and sex. Where HLA class I and class II types were available, the types were taken from metadata supplied by the sample provider, not from assay-based typing.

Worth noting for this clone: It lacks a known antigen. Base-call qualities are not available, and no considerably larger clone is one nucleotide away.

Collaborating institutions collected whole blood in K2EDTA tubes following their own protocols. For TCRbeta analysis, collaborator samples were shipped as frozen whole blood, as isolated PBMCs, or as DNA extracted from either sample type. General findings and caveats noted by the study authors: The amount of clinical and demographic metadata varied by source and participant and was provided uncurated.

The immunoSEQ Assay, a bias-controlled multiplex PCR, was used to amplify TCRbeta CDR3 regions from genomic DNA. On the authors' methods: Nucleated cell counts per sample were estimated from amplification of reference gene primers within the assay. Sequence reads were collapsed and filtered to measure the absolute abundance of every unique TCRbeta CDR3 rearrangement. Productive Simpson clonality was computed per sample as the square root of Simpson's diversity index over productive rearrangements. TCRdb carries this immuneACCESS record with in-frame sequences only. Its versions omit some clonotypes, under half of them owing to an unresolved V gene in the studies checked, with the rest unexplained. Clone size and the V and J calls come from that table; the DNA yielded D and trimming. The sample records about 160,000 clones, approximately 80% of which are singletons. The ten largest clonotypes hold roughly 2.9% of the sample.

A distance of 16 bases separates the germline ends of V and J, which lose 4 bases and 0 bases respectively. Sequences MDHEN (CDR1) and SYDVKM (CDR2) are obtained from the germline V gene. The CDR3 measures 17 amino acids from cysteine to phenylalanine. CDR3 DNA only is kept here, 51 bases in frame from base 1. The receptor's source is a woman aged 55-75 years with acute or convalescent COVID-19. This sequence uses TRBV28 and TRBJ1-5; the D gene cannot be resolved reliably. Sequencing was carried out using peripheral blood. For the CDR3, the sequence is CASSSFQTSFSNQPQHF. The base sequence is TGTGCCAGCAGTTCATTCCAGACAAGTTTTAGCAATCAGCCCCAGCATTTT. Supplemented by the reference TRBV28 and TRBJ1-5 proteins around the CDR3, the complete variable domain is DVKVTQSSRYLVKRTGEKVFLECVQDMDHENMFWYRQDPGLGLRLIYFSYDVKMKEKGDIPEGYSVSREKKERFSLILESASTNQTSMYLCASSSFQTSFSNQPQHFGDGTRLSIL.